Detailed here is one TCR beta chain. The sample is drawn from a study of blood T cell repertoires in COVID-19. Overall study context: There were acute and convalescent COVID-19 samples, and they came from the United States, Italy and Spain.

The data were produced by immunoSEQ multiplex PCR, yet TCRdb's version contains in-frame clones alone and is incomplete. In the table there are approximately 300,000 clones, 86% of which are singletons. Participant age was roughly 18 to 90 years, and participants resided in about 25 US areas. Assignments of participants to cohorts depended upon their own reported clinical history. The CDR3 sequence is 14 residues long. Germline V gene lookup returns CDR1 LNHDA and CDR2 SQIVND (reference sequence). Trimming removed 3 bases from V and 0 bases from J, with 8 bases in between. Sequences were obtained from PBMCs or T cells enriched from blood (not recorded which). The chain links TRBV19 to TRBJ1-2, with D hard to call. This clonotype was sampled from a woman between 18 and 30 years old who had recovered from COVID-19. CDR3 protein: CASSIAGPNYGYTF. CDR3 DNA: TGTGCCAGTAGTATCGCTGGCCCTAACTATGGCTACACCTTC.